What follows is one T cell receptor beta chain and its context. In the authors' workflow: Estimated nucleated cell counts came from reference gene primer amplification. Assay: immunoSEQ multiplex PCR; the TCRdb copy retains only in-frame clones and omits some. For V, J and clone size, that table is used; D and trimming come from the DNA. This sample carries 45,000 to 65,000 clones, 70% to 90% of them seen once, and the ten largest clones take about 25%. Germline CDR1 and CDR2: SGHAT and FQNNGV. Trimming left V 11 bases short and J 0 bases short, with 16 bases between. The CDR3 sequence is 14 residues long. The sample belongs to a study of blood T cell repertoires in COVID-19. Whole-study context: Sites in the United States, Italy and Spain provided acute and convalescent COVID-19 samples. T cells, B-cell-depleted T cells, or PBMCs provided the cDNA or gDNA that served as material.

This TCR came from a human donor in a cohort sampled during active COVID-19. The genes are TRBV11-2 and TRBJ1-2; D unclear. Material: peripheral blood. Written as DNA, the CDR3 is TGTGCCCTTCACGCGGCGCCCGCTAACTATGGCTACACCTTC. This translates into CALHAAPANYGYTF.